This T cell receptor (beta chain) came from a study of blood T cell repertoires in COVID-19. The germline CDR1 and CDR2 sequences are DFQATT and SNEGSKA (reference sequence). The CDR3 is 14 residues long. The ends were cut back, 3 bases at V and 1 base at J, with 12 bases in the middle. The protocol was immunoSEQ multiplex PCR, while the TCRdb copy is restricted to in-frame clones and leaves out a portion. The table lists approximately 240,000 clones, 82% of them singletons. This clone has more than one count but fewer than ten. V gene TRBV20-1 combines with J gene TRBJ1-2, with a possible D match to TRBD1 (5 bases). This clonotype was obtained from an elderly woman with active or convalescent COVID-19. The sequencing input was peripheral blood. The CDR3 DNA follows: TGCAGTGCTAGTTCCCAGGGCGTTAACTATGGCTACACCTTC. The encoded protein is CSASSQGVNYGYTF.